A selection of T cell receptor beta chains follows, all from one sample in a study of cytomegalovirus exposure and HLA in healthy donors. The table came from immunoSEQ multiplex PCR; TCRdb's copy has only in-frame clones and leaves some out. This table holds 100,000 to 150,000 clones, approximately 17% found once. The material sequenced was PBMCs. All receptors derive from a female donor in good health and CMV-seropositive. Each CDR3 is given with its conserved first and last residue. The order of the fields is J gene, D gene, V gene, clone size, CDR3 protein, CDR3 DNA. A D gene is named only where the DNA matches it firmly. Clone size is shown for a subset of rows, as once, few, many or a class of expanded clone.

>TRBJ2-3|TRBD1|TRBV5-6|.
CASSIIQGAFHTDTQYF
TGTGCCAGCAGCATAATCCAGGGGGCTTTCCACACAGATACGCAGTATTTT
>TRBJ1-1|.|TRBV6-4|few
CASSESGVPGAEAFF
TGTGCCAGCAGTGAGTCGGGGGTCCCTGGCGCTGAAGCTTTCTTT
>TRBJ1-1|.|TRBV4-3|.
CASSQDRAGRPEAFF
TGCGCCAGCAGCCAAGATCGGGCAGGGCGGCCTGAAGCTTTCTTT
>TRBJ1-5|.|TRBV7-2|.
CASSLEGGLSNQPQHF
TGTGCCAGCAGCTTAGAGGGCGGGCTTAGCAATCAGCCCCAGCATTTT
>TRBJ2-7|TRBD2|TRBV30|.
CAWSGGGTSGRASLVEQYF
TGTGCCTGGAGCGGGGGGGGGACTAGCGGGAGGGCCTCATTGGTCGAGCAGTACTTC
>TRBJ2-3|.|TRBV10-3|.
CATSDRAYTDTQYF
TGTGCCACCAGCGACAGAGCTTACACAGATACGCAGTATTTT
>TRBJ2-3|TRBD2|TRBV7-9|.
CASSRGGETDTQYF
TGTGCCAGCAGCCGGGGAGGGGAAACAGATACGCAGTATTTT
>TRBJ1-5|.|TRBV7-2|few
CASSFRSGGDQPQHF
TGTGCCAGCAGCTTTAGGTCGGGGGGAGATCAGCCCCAGCATTTT
>TRBJ2-7|TRBD2|TRBV7-9|.
CASSGGINHYEQYF
TGTGCCAGTTCGGGGGGTATTAATCACTACGAGCAGTACTTC
>TRBJ2-1|TRBD2|TRBV5-1|.
CASRVGLAVYNEQFF
TGCGCCAGCAGAGTTGGACTAGCGGTCTACAATGAGCAGTTCTTC
>TRBJ2-1|TRBD2|TRBV10-3|few
CAITREGNNEQFF
TGTGCCATCACGCGGGAGGGCAACAATGAGCAGTTCTTC
>TRBJ2-1|.|TRBV7-2|.
CASSLPSGIEQFF
TGTGCCAGCAGCCTCCCTTCGGGGATTGAGCAGTTCTTC
>TRBJ2-5|TRBD1|TRBV29-1|.
CSVTPGQGGEQYF
TGCAGCGTCACCCCAGGACAGGGCGGTGAGCAGTACTTC
>TRBJ2-5|TRBD2|TRBV5-1|.
CASSPPGLAGVETQYF
TGCGCCAGCAGCCCGCCGGGACTAGCGGGAGTGGAGACCCAGTACTTC
>TRBJ1-5|TRBD1|TRBV30|.
CAWNRPTGIGSNQPQHF
TGTGCCTGGAATCGACCGACAGGGATCGGTAGCAATCAGCCCCAGCATTTT
>TRBJ2-7|TRBD2|TRBV13|few
CASSKGTSGRSEQYF
TGTGCCAGCAGCAAGGGGACTAGCGGGAGATCCGAGCAGTACTTC
>TRBJ1-4|TRBD1|TRBV7-9|few
CASSHRDRDEKLFF
TGTGCCAGCAGCCACCGGGACAGGGACGAAAAACTGTTTTTT
>TRBJ1-2|TRBD1|TRBV5-6|few
CASSLTGDYGYTF
TGTGCCAGCAGTCTGACAGGGGACTATGGCTACACCTTC
>TRBJ2-7|.|TRBV6-5|.
CASSTDLSSYEQYF
TGTGCCAGCAGCACCGATCTTAGCTCCTACGAGCAGTACTTC
>TRBJ1-1|.|TRBV2|.
CASTGVSTEAFF
TGTGCCAGCACGGGGGTATCCACTGAAGCTTTCTTT
>TRBJ1-6|.|TRBV30|.
CAWSSGAGVSPLHF
TGTGCCTGGAGTTCTGGGGCAGGGGTGTCACCCCTCCACTTT
>TRBJ2-3|.|TRBV27|few
CASSPVDSTDTQYF
TGTGCCAGCAGCCCCGTAGATAGCACAGATACGCAGTATTTT
>TRBJ1-2|.|TRBV30|.
CAWKRGYGYTF
TGTGCCTGGAAACGGGGGTATGGCTACACCTTC
>TRBJ1-2|.|TRBV7-2|.
CASSLSWQGWGYTF
TGTGCCAGCAGCTTATCCTGGCAGGGATGGGGCTACACCTTC
>TRBJ1-2|.|TRBV4-3|.
CASSQDRELTYPRYGYTF
TGCGCCAGCAGCCAAGATCGAGAACTGACTTACCCACGATATGGCTACACCTTC
>TRBJ2-5|.|TRBV6-5|.
CASNRGLLAAETQYF
TGTGCCAGCAACAGGGGACTACTAGCGGCAGAGACCCAGTACTTC
>TRBJ2-3|TRBD2|TRBV7-9|.
CASGGREGADTQYF
TGTGCATCCGGGGGGCGGGAGGGCGCAGATACGCAGTATTTT
>TRBJ2-7|TRBD2|TRBV11-2|few
CASSLELAGVEQYF
TGTGCCAGCAGCTTAGAACTAGCGGGGGTTGAGCAGTACTTC
>TRBJ1-6|.|TRBV4-2|.
CASSQDLNSFNSPLHF
TGTGCCAGCAGCCAAGATTTAAACTCTTTCAATTCACCCCTCCACTTT
>TRBJ2-1|.|TRBV27|.
CASTREPPYNEQFF
TGTGCCAGCACACGGGAGCCTCCCTACAATGAGCAGTTCTTC
>TRBJ2-3|.|TRBV29-1|.
CSVWTTSTDTQYF
TGCAGCGTCTGGACAACCAGCACAGATACGCAGTATTTT
>TRBJ2-4|.|TRBV6-5|.
CASSLTIRAKNIQYF
TGTGCCAGCAGTTTAACGATTCGGGCCAAAAACATTCAGTACTTC
>TRBJ1-2|TRBD1|TRBV19|few
CASRLTGGTGAYGYTF
TGTGCCAGTAGACTGACGGGAGGGACAGGGGCCTACGGCTACACCTTC
>TRBJ1-2|.|TRBV4-2|.
CASGAAPTNYGYTF
TGTGCCAGCGGGGCGGCCCCGACTAACTATGGCTACACCTTC
>TRBJ2-1|.|TRBV9|once
CASSPPLRFNEQFF
TGTGCCAGCAGCCCTCCCCTCCGTTTTAATGAGCAGTTCTTC
>TRBJ2-7|.|TRBV5-4|.
CASSGGQNYEQYF
TGTGCCAGCAGCGGGGGACAAAACTACGAGCAGTACTTC
>TRBJ1-4|.|TRBV7-9|.
CASSLVYREEKLFF
TGTGCCAGCAGCTTAGTGTACCGGGAAGAAAAACTGTTTTTT
>TRBJ2-1|.|TRBV7-9|.
CASSRPTSYNEQFF
TGTGCCAGCAGCCGCCCGACTAGCTACAATGAGCAGTTCTTC
>TRBJ1-1|TRBD1|TRBV4-2|few
CASSQGQGGTEAFF
TGTGCCAGCAGCCAAGGACAGGGGGGCACTGAAGCTTTCTTT
>TRBJ2-5|.|TRBV7-9|.
CASRLPGGGEETQYF
TGTGCCAGCAGGCTCCCGGGAGGGGGCGAAGAGACCCAGTACTTC
>TRBJ2-1|TRBD1|TRBV30|.
CAWSGTGSYEQFF
TGTGCCTGGAGTGGGACAGGGAGCTATGAGCAGTTCTTC
>TRBJ2-1|TRBD2|TRBV4-3|few
CASSQEASGGFEQFF
TGCGCCAGCAGCCAAGAGGCTAGCGGGGGCTTTGAGCAGTTCTTC
>TRBJ2-7|.|TRBV5-1|.
CASSLVGQAYEQYF
TGCGCCAGCAGCTTGGTGGGACAAGCCTACGAGCAGTACTTC
>TRBJ2-7|TRBD2|TRBV4-3|.
CASSQASGSDYEQYF
TGCGCCAGCAGCCAGGCTAGCGGGTCCGACTACGAGCAGTACTTC
>TRBJ2-7|TRBD1|TRBV27|.
CASRPGQGLGGEQYF
TGTGCCAGCAGACCGGGACAGGGGCTCGGCGGGGAGCAGTACTTC
>TRBJ2-5|TRBD2|TRBV28|.
CASSSYSGSRQETQYF
TGTGCCAGCAGTTCCTATAGCGGGAGTCGGCAAGAGACCCAGTACTTC
>TRBJ1-2|TRBD1|TRBV5-4|.
CASSTHSDREGYTF
TGTGCCAGCAGCACCCACTCGGACAGGGAGGGCTACACCTTC
>TRBJ2-2|.|TRBV4-1|few
CASSPGHNTGELFF
TGCGCCAGCAGCCCAGGACACAACACCGGGGAGCTGTTTTTT
>TRBJ1-1|TRBD1|TRBV6-1|.
CASSLDRGTEAFF
TGTGCCAGCAGTCTGGACAGGGGCACTGAAGCTTTCTTT
>TRBJ2-7|.|TRBV13|few
CASSLASYEQYF
TGTGCCAGCAGCTTAGCTTCCTACGAGCAGTACTTC
>TRBJ2-5|TRBD2|TRBV5-1|few
CASSPSGRGEETQYF
TGCGCCAGCAGCCCTAGCGGGAGAGGAGAAGAGACCCAGTACTTC
>TRBJ2-1|TRBD2|TRBV6-1|few
CASSVALAGNLQFF
TGTGCCAGCAGTGTAGCACTAGCGGGGAACTTACAGTTCTTC
>TRBJ1-4|.|TRBV5-4|.
CASSYRVGKLFF
TGTGCCAGCAGCTACAGGGTCGGAAAACTGTTTTTT
>TRBJ2-7|TRBD1|TRBV19|.
CASSPRDRGPTYEQYF
TGTGCCAGTAGTCCCCGGGACAGGGGGCCTACCTACGAGCAGTACTTC
>TRBJ2-5|.|TRBV28|.
CASSLLSLQETQYF
TGTGCCAGCAGTTTACTGTCCCTTCAAGAGACCCAGTACTTC
>TRBJ1-2|.|TRBV7-6|.
CASSFARGWGSDDGYTF
TGTGCCAGCAGCTTCGCCCGGGGGTGGGGAAGTGATGATGGCTACACCTTC
>TRBJ1-6|TRBD1|TRBV5-1|.
CASSLRDRVAYNSPLHF
TGCGCCAGCAGCTTGAGGGACAGGGTAGCATATAATTCACCCCTCCACTTT